The 20 T cell receptor beta chains reported below all come from one sample, sequenced in a study of identifying expanded T cells in peripheral blood. The protocol was immunoSEQ multiplex PCR, while the TCRdb copy is restricted to in-frame clones and leaves out a portion. In the table there are more than 50,000 clones, approximately 80% of which are singletons. Sequenced: blood. These receptors originate from a person aged 18 to 75 in good health.

CDR3 bases: TGCGCCAGCAGCTTGGCCGTAGGTACCTACCGGACAGGTAGATCCTACAATGAGCAGTTCTTC. Encoded protein: CASSLAVGTYRTGRSYNEQFF. The chain uses TRBV5-1 and TRBJ2-1; TRBD1 agrees at 7 bases. Germline lookup yields CDR1 SGHRS and CDR2 YFSETQ. V was clipped by 0 bases and J by 1 base; unmatched bases: 19. This CDR3 comprises 21 residues.

V and J are TRBV18 and TRBJ2-1; D is unclear. The V end lost 3 bases, the J end lost 5 bases, and 11 bases lay between the germline ends. The CDR3 length is 14 residues. Germline lookup yields CDR1 KGHSH and CDR2 LQKENI. CDR3 nucleotide sequence: TGTGCCAGCTCACCGCGGACGCGGAACAATGAGCAGTTCTTC. It yields the protein CASSPRTRNNEQFF.

The chain couples TRBV4-2 to TRBJ1-1; D remains unclear. Germline CDR1 reads LGHNA; CDR2 reads YNFKEQ. V lost 0 bases and J lost 6, with 11 bases in between. CDR3 size: 14 residues. Here the CDR3 DNA reads TGTGCCAGCAGCCAAGATGGGTGGGGAGCTGAAGCTTTCTTT. This gives the protein CASSQDGWGAEAFF.

This chain uses TRBV19 with TRBJ1-3, with 9 bases aligning to TRBD1. This CDR3 comprises 16 residues. V gave up 5 bases and J gave up 3 bases; unmatched junction bases: 8. The germline V gene encodes CDR1 LNHDA and CDR2 SQIVND (reference sequence). The CDR3 spells CASSVKDRGFGNTIYF. The CDR3 bases are TGTGCCAGTAGTGTGAAGGACAGGGGTTTTGGAAACACCATATATTTT.

The chain recombines TRBV7-9 with TRBJ2-1; D possibly corresponds to TRBD2 (7 bases). This CDR3 comprises 16 residues. Per the germline V gene, CDR1 is SEHNR and CDR2 is FQNEAQ (reference sequence). Trimming shortened V by 0 bases and J by 3 bases, and 12 bases separated the two germline ends. CDR3 loop: CASSLAGGQGYNEQFF. The CDR3 region has the DNA TGTGCCAGCAGCTTAGCGGGGGGGCAAGGCTACAATGAGCAGTTCTTC.

This clone was seen only once. The V call is TRBV5-1, the J call TRBJ2-2, with 7 bases aligning to TRBD1. Unmatched junction bases numbered 3, after V lost 3 bases and J lost 4 bases. The CDR3 extends over 14 amino acids. Germline V lookup: CDR1 SGHRS, CDR2 YFSETQ. DNA for the CDR3: TGCGCCAGCAGCTGGGGACAGTCCACCGGGGAGCTGTTTTTT. Amino acid sequence: CASSWGQSTGELFF.

The chain combines TRBV9 with TRBJ2-7; a weak D match, TRBD1 (5 bases). The CDR3 has 15 amino acids. Trimming pared 0 bases from V and 4 bases from J, leaving 14 bases between. Per the germline V gene, CDR1 is SGDLS and CDR2 is YYNGEE. CDR3 sequence: CASSVATGRQYEQYF. CDR3 bases: TGTGCCAGCAGCGTAGCTACAGGCCGACAATACGAGCAGTACTTC.

The chain joins TRBV10-3 to TRBJ2-7; D is possibly TRBD1 (7 bases). Germline CDR1 reads ENHRY; CDR2 reads SYGVKD. V was cut by 6 bases and J by 6 bases, with 15 bases left in between. The CDR3 totals 13 residues. The chain's CDR3 is CAIRAGQEGEQYV. CDR3 sequence (DNA): TGTGCCATCAGGGCCGGACAGGAGGGCGAGCAGTACGTC.

Written as DNA, the CDR3 is TGTGCCAGCAGTTTACAAATGGATGGGCGCGGGCAGTTCTTC. Translated, it gives CASSLQMDGRGQFF. The chain employs TRBV27 and TRBJ2-1, with unresolved D. Trimming removed 2 bases from V and 12 bases from J, with 17 bases in between. From germline, CDR1 is MNHEY and CDR2 SMNVEV (reference sequence). CDR3 size: 14 residues.

This chain connects TRBV30 to TRBJ1-2; tentative D call: TRBD1 (6 bases). V was clipped by 6 bases and J by 6 bases, with 20 bases between them. The CDR3 is made up of 14 amino acids. Germline CDR1 GTSNPN, CDR2 SVGIG (reference sequence). In DNA form, the CDR3 reads TGTGCCTGCCCCGGTGGGGGCCACTGGGATGGCTACACCTTC. Translated: CACPGGGHWDGYTF.

This sequence joins TRBV2 and TRBJ2-5, with D possibly being TRBD1 or TRBD2 (6 bases each). The CDR3 contains 16 residues. V was trimmed by 9 bases and J by 3 bases, leaving 23 bases between them. Germline V lookup: CDR1 SNHLY, CDR2 FYNNEI. CDR3 amino acids: CASVGAGRDPKETQYF. The CDR3 nucleotides read TGTGCCAGTGTGGGGGCGGGGCGAGACCCCAAAGAGACCCAGTACTTC.

The chain links TRBV27 to TRBJ1-2; 8 bases are shared with TRBD1. Trimming took 7 bases from V and 8 from J; bases not matched to a gene: 6. The CDR3 extends over 12 amino acids. The V gene's germline CDR1 is MNHEY and CDR2 SMNVEV (reference sequence). This CDR3 reads CASKTGGSGYTF. The CDR3 DNA sequence: TGTGCCAGCAAAACAGGGGGTTCCGGCTACACCTTC.

V is TRBV27 and J is TRBJ1-5; possibly TRBD1 for D (5 bases). V was clipped by 2 bases and J by 9 bases, with 17 bases between them. Germline assignment: CDR1 MNHEY and CDR2 SMNVEV (reference sequence). This CDR3 region has 15 residues. The CDR3 spells CASSLKVQGVRPQHF. The CDR3 bases are TGTGCCAGCAGTTTAAAAGTTCAGGGAGTTAGGCCCCAGCATTTT.

The J gene is TRBJ2-5, the V gene TRBV4-3, with 8 bases identical to TRBD2. The germline CDR1 and CDR2 sequences are LGHNA and YSLEER. This CDR3 region has 15 residues. V was pared by 3 bases and J by 5 bases, with 8 bases of the junction left unmatched. This CDR3 reads CASSQWTSSLETQYF. The CDR3 bases are TGCGCCAGCAGCCAGTGGACTAGCAGTTTGGAGACCCAGTACTTC.

J is TRBJ1-1 and V is TRBV2, with 11 positions matching TRBD1. The germline gives CDR1 SNHLY, CDR2 FYNNEI. V lost 7 bases, J lost 1 base, and 8 bases stayed unmatched. The CDR3 is made up of 16 amino acids. CDR3 coding DNA: TGTGCCAGCAATACCGGGACAGGGGGAAAGAACACTGAAGCTTTCTTT. It is translated as CASNTGTGGKNTEAFF. The whole variable domain, remainder taken from reference TRBV2 and TRBJ1-1, is EPEVTQTPSHQVTQMGQEVILRCVPISNHLYFYWYRQILGQKVEFLVSFYNNEISEKSEIFDDQFSVERPDGSNFTLKIRSTKLEDSAMYFCASNTGTGGKNTEAFFGQGTRLTVV.

The chain links TRBV7-8 to TRBJ2-1; no clear D. V was clipped by 5 bases and J by 0 bases, with 14 bases between them. Germline-derived CDR1 and CDR2 are SGHVS and FQNEAQ. The CDR3 runs to 16 residues. CDR3 in amino acids: CASSRQNGFSYNEQFF. The CDR3 nucleotides read TGTGCCAGCAGCCGCCAGAACGGTTTCTCCTACAATGAGCAGTTCTTC.

The chain carries TRBV28 and TRBJ2-2, with 12 bases lining up with TRBD2. The CDR3 consists of 15 residues. Trimming took 6 bases from V and 5 from J; bases not matched to a gene: 4. Germline loops: CDR1 MDHEN, CDR2 SYDVKM. DNA of the CDR3: TGTGCCAGCAGAGTACTAGCGGGGGGAACCGGGGAGCTGTTTTTT. It translates to CASRVLAGGTGELFF.

The rearrangement joins TRBV28 to TRBJ1-2; D may be TRBD1 (5 bases). The V end lost 6 bases, the J end lost 4 bases, and 9 bases lay between the germline ends. Germline values: CDR1 MDHEN, CDR2 SYDVKM. The CDR3 length is 12 residues. CDR3 amino acids: CASRAGTYGYTF. The CDR3 DNA follows: TGTGCCAGCAGGGCGGGGACCTATGGCTACACCTTC.

The V gene is TRBV7-8, the J gene TRBJ1-2; TRBD1 is a possible D gene (5 bases). Germline V gene lookup returns CDR1 SGHVS and CDR2 FQNEAQ. The CDR3 contains 15 residues. V shed 1 base and J shed 3 bases, with 12 bases lying between them. CDR3 bases: TGTGCCAGCAGCTTAGTGGGGGGTTTGGACTATGGCTACACCTTC. This translates into CASSLVGGLDYGYTF. Using reference TRBV7-8 and TRBJ1-2 for the parts outside the CDR3, the full variable domain is GAGVSQSPRYKVAKRGQDVALRCDPISGHVSLFWYQQALGQGPEFLTYFQNEAQLDKSGLPSDRFFAERPEGSVSTLKIQRTQQEDSAVYLCASSLVGGLDYGYTFGSGTRLTVV.

The rearrangement uses TRBV7-9 and TRBJ2-1; 7 bases match TRBD1. V shed 4 bases, J shed 8 bases, and the junction held 14 bases outside the gene matches. Germline V gene lookup returns CDR1 SEHNR and CDR2 FQNEAQ (reference sequence). CDR3 size: 16 residues. The CDR3 bases are TGTGCCAGCAGCTCTTCGACCGCAGGGGGTAAGGATGAGCAGTTCTTC. Translation: CASSSSTAGGKDEQFF.